This T cell receptor (beta chain) was captured in a study of T cell repertoires in cytomegalovirus infection. Findings and caveats of the study: The cumulative frequency of public TCR beta families distinguished individuals who carried CMV together with the relevant HLA.

The table lists this clonotype with many counts. Antigen specificity is unknown. Germline CDR1 reads SGHTA; CDR2 reads FQGNSA. V dropped 4 bases and J dropped 4; count of bases not matched to a gene: 4. The CDR3 consists of 14 residues. TCRdb re-called the reads through MiXCR, storing one row per CDR3 protein. The table has some 320,000 distinct CDR3 sequences, 9.5% seen once; the top ten hold around 4.5%. The sequence was obtained from a human donor in good health (CMV status not recorded). Some clones in this sample may be carry-over from other donors' samples. V usage is TRBV7-2 and J usage is TRBJ1-3; 7 bases match TRBD1. Sequencing was performed on PBMCs. The CDR3 reads CASSYGTAGNTIYF. The CDR3 DNA sequence: TGTGCCAGCAGCTACGGGACAGCAGGAAACACCATATATTTT. The full variable domain, with the rest looked up from reference TRBV7-2 and TRBJ1-3, is GAGVSQSPSNKVTEKGKDVELRCDPISGHTALYWYRQSLGQGLEFLIYFQGNSAPDKSGLPSDRFSAERTGGSVSTLTIQRTQQEDSAVYLCASSYGTAGNTIYFGEGSWLTVV.